One sample yielded the 13 T cell receptor beta chains listed below, sequenced in a study of shared clonotypes between healthy human individuals. Naive-designated CD8 cells lacked CD45RO, were positively enriched for CCR7, and omitted terminally differentiated effector memory CD45RA+ cells. Sequencing used immunoSEQ multiplex PCR; TCRdb keeps in-frame clones, though not all of them. Of around 2.1 million clones listed, 93% are singletons. The sample consisted of naive CD8+ T cells from PBMCs. The source is a man aged 18 to 35 in good health. Some clones in this sample may be carry-over from other donors' samples.

This rearrangement joins TRBV4-1 to TRBJ2-7; 11 bases are a match to TRBD2. J gave up 4 bases and V 2 bases, and 7 bases lay outside the gene matches. This CDR3 comprises 16 residues. CDR1 and CDR2 from the germline V gene are MGHRA and YSYEKL. The CDR3 nucleotides read TGCGCCAGCAGCCAACGGGGGACTAGCGGCGAGTACGAGCAGTACTTC. It codes for CASSQRGTSGEYEQYF.

This clone occurred once. The rearrangement uses TRBV19 and TRBJ2-2, with TRBD2 matching over 11 bases. The CDR3 sequence is 16 residues long. Germline V CDR1 and CDR2: LNHDA, SQIVND (reference sequence). V dropped 5 bases and J dropped 2; count of bases not matched to a gene: 4. Here the CDR3 reads CASSLSGRANTGELFF. The CDR3 DNA is TGTGCCAGTAGTCTTAGCGGGAGGGCTAACACCGGGGAGCTGTTTTTT.

The chain recombines TRBV19 with TRBJ1-5; TRBD1 might be the D (5 bases). V lost 3 bases to trimming and J lost 6 bases, with 15 bases between them. The germline V gene has CDR1 LNHDA and CDR2 SQIVND (reference sequence). The CDR3 extends over 15 amino acids. The CDR3 sequence is CASSIWGRESQPQHF. As DNA, the CDR3 is TGTGCCAGTAGTATCTGGGGGAGGGAGAGTCAGCCCCAGCATTTT.

The rearrangement uses TRBV29-1 and TRBJ1-2; a weak D match, TRBD1 (5 bases). V was cut by 6 bases and J by 2 bases, with 25 bases left in between. The CDR3 loop spans 17 amino acids. Germline V gives CDR1 SQVTM, CDR2 ANQGSEA. The CDR3 sequence: CSVDDVLGEGANYGYTF. The DNA of the CDR3 is TGCAGCGTGGACGACGTTTTGGGGGAAGGAGCCAACTATGGCTACACCTTC.

This clone was seen a handful of times. This sample includes further DNA sequences coding for the same CDR3. The V and J genes are TRBV7-9 and TRBJ1-5; D is undetermined. Trimming cost V 5 bases and J 7 bases, with 9 bases left between them. Germline V gene sequence: CDR1 SEHNR, CDR2 FQNEAQ (reference sequence). The CDR3 loop spans 12 amino acids. The CDR3 sequence is CASSPANQPQHF. The CDR3 DNA sequence: TGTGCCAGCAGCCCCGCTAACCAGCCCCAGCATTTT.

The chain carries TRBV7-9 and TRBJ2-1, with D tentatively TRBD1 or TRBD2 (5 bases each). The V gene lost 3 bases and the J gene lost 9 bases, with 15 bases spanning the gap. The CDR3 runs 14 residues. In germline, CDR1 is SEHNR, CDR2 FQNEAQ (reference sequence). The DNA of the CDR3 is TGTGCCAGCAGCTTCCGGTCCACGGGGCGTGAGCAGTTCTTC. Protein sequence: CASSFRSTGREQFF.

The V and J genes are TRBV18 and TRBJ2-5; D is perhaps TRBD2 (6 bases). CDR1 is KGHSH and CDR2 is LQKENI in the germline V gene. V gave up 6 bases and J gave up 5 bases, with 13 bases separating them. The CDR3 totals 13 residues. The CDR3 loop is CASSPPGRETQYF. CDR3 DNA: TGTGCCAGCTCCCCCCCTGGGAGGGAGACCCAGTACTTC.

This chain connects TRBV19 to TRBJ1-1, with D possibly matching TRBD1 (6 bases). The CDR3 runs 13 residues. Looked up from germline, CDR1 is LNHDA and CDR2 is SQIVND (reference sequence). V lost 3 bases to trimming and J lost 7 bases, with 12 bases between them. The CDR3 DNA sequence: TGTGCCAGTAGTATCGCGGGGGCCGATGAAGCTTTCTTT. This encodes CASSIAGADEAFF.

This rearrangement joins TRBV7-2 to TRBJ2-3; 14 positions match TRBD2. Germline V CDR1 and CDR2: SGHTA, FQGNSA. The CDR3 is 16 amino acids. V shed 4 bases and J 4 bases; nucleotides not matched to a gene: 4. The CDR3 bases are TGTGCCAGCAGCTCAGGACTAGCGGGAGGTGCAGATACGCAGTATTTT. It specifies CASSSGLAGGADTQYF. Complete variable domain (other parts from reference TRBV7-2 and TRBJ2-3): GAGVSQSPSNKVTEKGKDVELRCDPISGHTALYWYRQSLGQGLEFLIYFQGNSAPDKSGLPSDRFSAERTGGSVSTLTIQRTQQEDSAVYLCASSSGLAGGADTQYFGPGTRLTVL.

This clone was counted a single time. The chain couples TRBV4-1 to TRBJ1-4; no definite D call. V was pared by 0 bases and J by 7 bases, with 9 bases between. Germline-derived CDR1 and CDR2 are MGHRA and YSYEKL. The CDR3 contains 14 residues. CDR3 protein: CASSQDLPVEKLFF. CDR3 sequence (DNA): TGCGCCAGCAGCCAAGATCTGCCGGTTGAAAAACTGTTTTTT.

This clone was detected only once. The chain links TRBV6-6 to TRBJ2-5; the D is unclear. CDR1 and CDR2 (germline): MNHNY, SVGAGI (reference sequence). V lost 0 bases and J lost 4, with 6 bases in between. This CDR3 region has 13 residues. This CDR3 reads CASSYSWRETQYF. CDR3 nucleotide sequence: TGTGCCAGCAGTTACTCCTGGCGAGAGACCCAGTACTTC.

The chain employs TRBV11-2 and TRBJ2-5; the D is unclear. Trimming cost V 5 bases and J 0 bases, with 7 bases left between them. Germline CDR1 SGHAT, CDR2 FQNNGV. The CDR3 length is 13 residues. CDR3 protein: CASSPPYQETQYF. CDR3 nucleotides: TGTGCCAGCAGCCCTCCGTACCAAGAGACCCAGTACTTC.

The chain employs TRBV19 and TRBJ2-7, with D maybe TRBD1 (5 bases). The CDR3 spans 15 residues. Trimming stripped 3 bases from V and 3 bases from J, with 15 bases between. CDR1 is LNHDA, CDR2 SQIVND, per germline (reference sequence). CDR3 region: CASSIPQGAIYEQYF. CDR3 DNA sequence: TGTGCCAGTAGTATTCCCCAGGGCGCGATCTACGAGCAGTACTTC.